Below, 26 T cell receptor beta chains from the same sample are listed, as sequenced in a study of T-cell memory formation after mild COVID-19. TCRdb recomputed calls from the 5' RACE reads with MiXCR, one row per CDR3 protein. The repertoire holds about 400,000 distinct CDR3 sequences, around 22% seen once, with around 13% in the top ten. What was sequenced was PBMCs or a T cell subset sorted from them (not recorded which). Receptors originate from an adult woman who had mild COVID-19 (a few samples of this study predate the infection). Cell type and time point are not known.

The rearrangement uses TRBV24-1 and TRBJ2-1; TRBD2 matches at 8 bases. From germline, CDR1 is KGHDR and CDR2 SFDVKD. Trimming at V came to 3 bases and at J to 5 bases, leaving 5 bases not matched to a gene. CDR3 length: 15 amino acids. CDR3 residues: CATSDPGLGHNEQFF. For the CDR3, the DNA is TGTGCCACCAGTGATCCGGGACTAGGGCACAATGAGCAGTTCTTC.

V usage is TRBV18 and J usage is TRBJ1-5; D is undetermined. V lost 0 bases and J 6 bases, leaving 12 bases between the germline ends. This CDR3 contains 15 residues. Germline CDR1 KGHSH, CDR2 LQKENI. CDR3 bases: TGTGCCAGCTCACCACCGGCACAGCCGGGTCAGCCCCAGCATTTT. It codes for CASSPPAQPGQPQHF. The full variable domain, completed using reference TRBV18 and TRBJ1-5, is NAGVMQNPRHLVRRRGQEARLRCSPMKGHSHVYWYRQLPEEGLKFMVYLQKENIIDESGMPKERFSAEFPKEGPSILRIQQVVRGDSAAYFCASSPPAQPGQPQHFGDGTRLSIL.

In this sample, this clonotype turned up a few times. The junction departs from the called germline gene at one end, perhaps through a read error. The rearrangement joins TRBV6-2 or TRBV6-3 to TRBJ1-2; D is uncertain. The CDR3 totals 16 residues. Germline-derived CDR1 and CDR2 are MNHEY and SVGEGT. The CDR3: CASSHSTGEVSYGYTF. CDR3 sequence (DNA): TGTGCCAGCAGTCACTCAACGGGAGAAGTGAGCTATGGCTACACCTTC.

This clonotype was observed many times. This chain joins TRBV7-2 and TRBJ1-2; no definite D call. V lost 4 bases and J 5 bases, leaving 5 bases between the germline ends. Looked up from germline, CDR1 is SGHTA and CDR2 is FQGNSA. This CDR3 is built from 11 residues. The CDR3 nucleotides are TGTGCCAGCAGCTCCGGGTATGGCTACACCTTC. It codes for CASSSGYGYTF.

Only a few counts were recorded for this clonotype. The V gene is TRBV2, the J gene TRBJ2-1; 8 bases agree with TRBD2. Per germline, CDR1 SNHLY and CDR2 FYNNEI. J was trimmed by 5 bases and V by 3 bases; bases with no gene match: 9. The CDR3 is 16 amino acids. In nucleotides, the CDR3 is TGTGCCAGCAGTGACAATCCGGGAGGGCTGAACAATGAGCAGTTCTTC. Amino acid sequence: CASSDNPGGLNNEQFF.

This chain uses TRBV5-1 with TRBJ1-1; D unclear. Germline V gene lookup returns CDR1 SGHRS and CDR2 YFSETQ. CDR3 size: 15 residues. The V end was cut by 0 bases, the J end by 6 bases, with 15 bases between. The CDR3 DNA reads TGCGCCAGCAGCTTGGGTTCAGATAAAGGATCTGAAGCTTTCTTT. Amino acids: CASSLGSDKGSEAFF. The full variable domain, rest sourced from reference TRBV5-1 and TRBJ1-1, is KAGVTQTPRYLIKTRGQQVTLSCSPISGHRSVSWYQQTPGQGLQFLFEYFSETQRNKGNFPGRFSGRQFSNSRSEMNVSTLELGDSALYLCASSLGSDKGSEAFFGQGTRLTVV.

About this clonotype: This may be a read error: a much more frequent sequence differs by one nucleotide. The chain has TRBV4-2 and TRBJ2-3; possible D gene TRBD2, 5 bases. This CDR3 has 17 residues. V gave up 4 bases and J gave up 6 bases, with 23 bases separating them. CDR1 and CDR2 from the germline V gene are LGHNA and YNFKEQ. CDR3 in DNA: TGTGCCAGCAGCCCAACCTCGGGGTTCGTCGGAGTGGATACGCAGTATTTT. Its protein product is CASSPTSGFVGVDTQYF.

This clonotype has only a few counts. The chain couples TRBV18 to TRBJ2-1, with D maybe TRBD2 (5 bases). Germline V gives CDR1 KGHSH, CDR2 LQKENI. V dropped 5 bases and J dropped 11 bases, with 7 bases sitting between them. This CDR3 contains 10 residues. The CDR3 DNA is TGTGCCAGCTCAGGACTTCAGCAGTTCTTC. As protein: CASSGLQQFF.

The CDR3 reads CSGRQGPNQPQHF. The DNA for the CDR3 is TGCAGTGGCCGACAGGGTCCGAATCAGCCCCAGCATTTT. The V call is TRBV20-1, the J call TRBJ1-5, with 7 bases identical to TRBD1. This CDR3 contains 13 residues. V shed 7 bases and J 4 bases; nucleotides not matched to a gene: 7. CDR1 is DFQATT and CDR2 is SNEGSKA in the germline V gene (reference sequence).

The chain employs TRBV6-2 or TRBV6-3 and TRBJ2-7; TRBD1 might be the D (6 bases). V dropped 7 bases and J dropped 3 bases, with 19 bases sitting between them. The CDR3 extends over 15 amino acids. The V gene's germline CDR1 is MNHEY and CDR2 SVGEGT. The CDR3 DNA reads as TGTGCCAGCACTACTGGACAGCCGGGCCACTACGAGCAGTACTTC. Translated, it gives CASTTGQPGHYEQYF.

V gene TRBV7-2 combines with J gene TRBJ2-3; 7 positions agree with TRBD1. The J segment lost 2 bases and the V segment lost 4 bases, leaving 3 bases of the junction unmatched. There are 14 residues in the CDR3. Germline lookup yields CDR1 SGHTA and CDR2 FQGNSA. The CDR3 bases are TGTGCCAGCAGCTCGGGACAGCACACAGATACGCAGTATTTT. Amino acids: CASSSGQHTDTQYF. The variable domain in full, completed from reference TRBV7-2 and TRBJ2-3, reads GAGVSQSPSNKVTEKGKDVELRCDPISGHTALYWYRQSLGQGLEFLIYFQGNSAPDKSGLPSDRFSAERTGGSVSTLTIQRTQQEDSAVYLCASSSGQHTDTQYFGPGTRLTVL.

V gene TRBV7-2 combines with J gene TRBJ2-2; TRBD2 agrees at 12 bases. J lost 8 bases, V lost 1 base, and 8 bases had no gene match. The CDR3 runs 17 residues. Per germline, CDR1 SGHTA and CDR2 FQGNSA. CDR3 sequence: CASSLVGRTSGIGELFF. CDR3 nucleotides: TGTGCCAGCAGCTTAGTGGGACGGACTAGCGGGATAGGGGAGCTGTTTTTT.

This clonotype was counted only a few times. The chain combines TRBV7-3 with TRBJ1-2; D is possibly TRBD1 (5 bases). The CDR3 covers 14 residues. Germline-derived CDR1 and CDR2 are SGHTA and FQGTGA. The V gene lost 0 bases and the J gene lost 6 bases, with 11 bases spanning the gap. As DNA, the CDR3 is TGTGCCAGCAGCTTAACGGGGACCCGGGATGGCTACACCTTC. Amino acids: CASSLTGTRDGYTF.

This rearrangement joins TRBV23-1 to TRBJ2-5, with 16 positions matching TRBD2. TRBV23-1 qualifies as an ORF whose function is uncertain. Unmatched junction bases numbered 10, after V lost 2 bases and J lost 4 bases. The CDR3 spans 19 residues. In DNA form, the CDR3 reads TGCGCCAGCAGTCAACTTCGCTCGGGGACTAGCGGGAGGGTAGAGACCCAGTACTTC. This gives the protein CASSQLRSGTSGRVETQYF.

J is TRBJ2-2 and V is TRBV20-1; 8 bases align to TRBD2. CDR3 size: 13 residues. Germline trimming cut 5 bases from V and 7 bases from J; bases unmatched to any gene: 6. Germline V gives CDR1 DFQATT, CDR2 SNEGSKA (reference sequence). CDR3 DNA sequence: TGCAGTGCTTTCAGCGGGGGAGGCGGGGAGCTGTTTTTT. It codes for CSAFSGGGGELFF.

This clonotype showed up many times. This chain links TRBV7-8 with TRBJ2-3; D ambiguous. Germline CDR1 and CDR2: SGHVS and FQNEAQ. Trimming removed 1 base from V and 9 bases from J, with 11 bases in between. This CDR3 has 13 residues. The chain's CDR3 is CASSLGQPDTQYF. DNA of the CDR3: TGTGCCAGCAGCTTAGGGCAGCCCGACACGCAGTATTTT.

The chain links TRBV12-3 or TRBV12-4 to TRBJ2-2; 7 bases map to TRBD2. V trimming: 5 bases; J trimming: 2 bases; junction bases outside the gene matches: 8. This CDR3 is built from 16 residues. The CDR3 DNA reads as TGTGCCAGCAGTCAACTTAGCGGGTTTAACACCGGGGAGCTGTTTTTT. Its translation is CASSQLSGFNTGELFF.

This clonotype was observed many times. One end of the junction does not line up with germline, which may come from a read error. The V gene is TRBV4-3, the J gene TRBJ2-3, with D perhaps matching TRBD2 (6 bases). Germline V gene sequence: CDR1 LGHNA, CDR2 YSLEER. The CDR3 totals 14 residues. The CDR3 DNA reads as TGCGCCAGCAGCCAAGCCTTGGACTATGGAGGGTGTTTCTTC. It yields the protein CASSQALDYGGCFF.

The V gene is TRBV19, the J gene TRBJ1-5; D gene unclear. The germline gives CDR1 LNHDA, CDR2 SQIVND (reference sequence). V shed 3 bases and J shed 3 bases, with 12 bases lying between them. The CDR3 is 15 residues long. CDR3 DNA: TGTGCCAGTAGTATCGGCCAGCTCTACAATCAGCCCCAGCATTTT. Translated: CASSIGQLYNQPQHF.

Many counts were recorded for this clonotype. This chain uses TRBV7-9 with TRBJ2-7; D may be TRBD1 (6 bases). Deletions cut 5 bases from V and 2 bases from J, with 16 bases between. Germline V gene lookup returns CDR1 SEHNR and CDR2 FQNEAQ (reference sequence). The CDR3 has 15 residues. CDR3 amino acids: CASSPTDRWPYEQYF. The CDR3 coding sequence is TGTGCCAGCAGCCCCACGGACAGATGGCCCTACGAGCAGTACTTC.

The chain employs TRBV6-2 or TRBV6-3 and TRBJ2-4; 7 nucleotides line up with TRBD1. CDR1 and CDR2 (germline): MNHEY, SVGEGT. CDR3 length equals 12 residues. Trimming took 0 bases from V and 13 from J; bases not matched to a gene: 3. This CDR3 is CASSYSRDSQYF. CDR3 nucleotides: TGTGCCAGCAGTTACTCGAGGGACAGCCAGTACTTC.

The chain links TRBV7-9 to TRBJ2-7, with D unresolved. The CDR3 totals 13 residues. V lost 10 bases, J lost 0 bases, and 13 bases lay in between. Per the germline V gene, CDR1 is SEHNR and CDR2 is FQNEAQ (reference sequence). As DNA, the CDR3 is TGTGCCACCACGACGGCCAACTCCTACGAGCAGTACTTC. Translated, it gives CATTTANSYEQYF.

This clonotype was recorded at least ten times. This chain uses TRBV7-8 with TRBJ2-7; 8 bases align to TRBD2. After removal of 5 bases from V and 0 bases from J, the junction contained 6 bases not matched to a gene. This CDR3 comprises 15 residues. CDR1 is SGHVS, CDR2 FQNEAQ, per germline. The CDR3 region is CASSPLAGSSYEQYF. In nucleotides, the CDR3 is TGTGCCAGCAGCCCTTTAGCGGGGAGCTCCTACGAGCAGTACTTC.

The table lists this clonotype with a few counts. The CDR3 protein is CASSQGVAGIGDTQYF. DNA of the CDR3: TGTGCCAGCAGTCAGGGGGTAGCGGGAATTGGAGATACGCAGTATTTT. The J gene is TRBJ2-3, the V gene TRBV12-3 or TRBV12-4; a weak D match, TRBD2 (8 bases). The CDR3 contains 16 residues. Trimming stripped 5 bases from V and 5 bases from J, with 20 bases between.

This clonotype was counted only a few times. The chain employs TRBV5-1 and TRBJ1-2, with D possibly matching TRBD1 (5 bases). V was clipped by 4 bases and J by 6 bases, with 25 bases between them. The CDR3 is 17 residues long. Germline V gives CDR1 SGHRS, CDR2 YFSETQ. The CDR3 reads CASSGTRTRGRGDGYTF. DNA for the CDR3: TGCGCCAGCAGCGGAACCAGAACGAGGGGCCGCGGGGATGGCTACACCTTC.

The genes are TRBV27 and TRBJ2-2, with D possibly being TRBD2 (6 bases). Trimming left V 4 bases short and J 1 base short, with 10 bases between. Germline V gene data show CDR1 as MNHEY and CDR2 as SMNVEV (reference sequence). CDR3 size: 15 residues. The CDR3 DNA follows: TGTGCCAGCAGTTCGGGACTGATGAACACCGGGGAGCTGTTTTTT. Amino acid sequence: CASSSGLMNTGELFF.